This paragraph reports one T cell receptor (beta chain). As yet, its antigen is unknown. This specimen belongs to a study of cytomegalovirus exposure and HLA in healthy donors. The overall study: In a later analysis, the approximately 120 validation repertoires were reported to have used the same platform as the roughly 600 first-cohort repertoires. Study-wide results and limits: In vitro checks showed that three CMV-associated chains really do target CMV antigens.

Profiling relied on immunoSEQ multiplex PCR, and the TCRdb table lists in-frame clones only, not all of them. The table shows roughly 330,000 clones, with 87% occurring only once. V trimming: 6 bases; J trimming: 6 bases; junction bases outside the gene matches: 12. Per the germline V gene, CDR1 is SGHDT and CDR2 is YYEEEE. This CDR3 has 16 residues. The sequence was collected from a woman in her twenties or thirties in good health and CMV-seropositive. The specimen sequenced was PBMCs. V usage is TRBV5-6 and J usage is TRBJ2-1; TRBD2 aligns across 10 bases. This CDR3 is CASTSYPSGSLNEQFF. The CDR3 coding sequence is TGTGCCAGCACCTCCTATCCTAGCGGGAGTCTCAATGAGCAGTTCTTC.